This TCR beta chain was documented in a study of T cells in Graves' hyperthyroidism and ophthalmopathy. Amplified TCR beta CDR3 regions came from RNA transcripts. The HTBI primer set served for first-round RT-PCR of the TCR CDR3. TCRdb passed the multiplex PCR reads through MiXCR, listing each CDR3 protein once. The table has 750,000 to 900,000 distinct CDR3 sequences, about two fifths seen once; the top ten hold about 9%. Not enrolled were patients with uncontrolled infection, other autoimmune disease, pregnancy or lactation. Study-wide points: Peripheral blood also featured most of the thyroid clonotypes expanded above 0.001.

The CDR3 has 13 amino acids. Germline lookup yields CDR1 SGHNT and CDR2 YYREEE (reference sequence). Notes on this clonotype: Its antigen is currently unknown. Sequence at one end of the junction differs from germline and may be a read error.

Sequenced: blood. The genes are TRBV5-4 and TRBJ2-7; D not certain. The last part of the DNA fits TRBJ2-1 better; the J call may be wrong. This clonotype originated in a man between 18 and 35 years old with Graves' hyperthyroidism. The CDR3 DNA reads as TGCGCCAGCAGCTTGGGTCTGATCAATGAGCAGTTCTTC. Encoded protein: CASSLGLINEQFF.